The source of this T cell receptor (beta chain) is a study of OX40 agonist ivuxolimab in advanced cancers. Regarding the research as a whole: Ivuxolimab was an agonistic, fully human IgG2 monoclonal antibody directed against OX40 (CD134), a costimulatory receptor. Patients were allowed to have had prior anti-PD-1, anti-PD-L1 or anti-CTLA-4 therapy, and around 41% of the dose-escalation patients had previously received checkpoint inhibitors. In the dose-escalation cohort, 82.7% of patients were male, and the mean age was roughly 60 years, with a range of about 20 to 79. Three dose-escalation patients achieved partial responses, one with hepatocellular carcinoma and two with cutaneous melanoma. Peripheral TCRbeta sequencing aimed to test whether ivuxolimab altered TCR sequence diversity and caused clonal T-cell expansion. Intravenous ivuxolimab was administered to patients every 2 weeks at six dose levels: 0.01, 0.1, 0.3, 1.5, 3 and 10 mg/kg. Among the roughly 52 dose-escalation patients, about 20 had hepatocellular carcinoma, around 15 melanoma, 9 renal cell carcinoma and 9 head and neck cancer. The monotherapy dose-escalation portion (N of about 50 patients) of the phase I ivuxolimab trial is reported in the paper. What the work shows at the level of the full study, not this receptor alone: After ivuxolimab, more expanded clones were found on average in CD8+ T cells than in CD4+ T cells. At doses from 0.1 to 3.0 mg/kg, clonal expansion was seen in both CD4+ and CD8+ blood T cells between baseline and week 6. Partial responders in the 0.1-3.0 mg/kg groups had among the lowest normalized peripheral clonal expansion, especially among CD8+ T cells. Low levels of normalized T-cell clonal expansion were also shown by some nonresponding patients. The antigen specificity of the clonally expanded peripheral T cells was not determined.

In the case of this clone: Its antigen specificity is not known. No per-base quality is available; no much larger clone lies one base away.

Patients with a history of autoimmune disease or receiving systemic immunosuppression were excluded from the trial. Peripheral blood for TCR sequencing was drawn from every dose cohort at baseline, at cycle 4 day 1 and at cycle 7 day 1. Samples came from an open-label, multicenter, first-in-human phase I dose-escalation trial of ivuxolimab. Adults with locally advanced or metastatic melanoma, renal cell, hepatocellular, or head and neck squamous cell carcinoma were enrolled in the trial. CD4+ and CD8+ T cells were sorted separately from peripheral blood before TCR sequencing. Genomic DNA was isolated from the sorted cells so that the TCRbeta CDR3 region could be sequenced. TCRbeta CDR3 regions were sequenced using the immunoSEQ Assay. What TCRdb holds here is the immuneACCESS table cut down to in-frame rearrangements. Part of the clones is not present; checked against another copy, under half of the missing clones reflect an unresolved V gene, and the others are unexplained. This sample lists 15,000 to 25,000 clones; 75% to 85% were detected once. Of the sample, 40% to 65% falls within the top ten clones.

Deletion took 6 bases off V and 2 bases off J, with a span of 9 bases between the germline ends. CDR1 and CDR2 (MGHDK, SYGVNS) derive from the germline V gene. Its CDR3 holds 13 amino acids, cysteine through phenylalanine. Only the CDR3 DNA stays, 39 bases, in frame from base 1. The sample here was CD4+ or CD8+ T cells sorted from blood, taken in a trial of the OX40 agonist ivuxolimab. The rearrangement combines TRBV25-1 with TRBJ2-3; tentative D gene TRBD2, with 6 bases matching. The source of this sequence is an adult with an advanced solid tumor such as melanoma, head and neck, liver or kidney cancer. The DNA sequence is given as TGTGCCAGCAGCCGCGGGAACACAGATACGCAGTATTTT. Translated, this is CASSRGNTDTQYF.